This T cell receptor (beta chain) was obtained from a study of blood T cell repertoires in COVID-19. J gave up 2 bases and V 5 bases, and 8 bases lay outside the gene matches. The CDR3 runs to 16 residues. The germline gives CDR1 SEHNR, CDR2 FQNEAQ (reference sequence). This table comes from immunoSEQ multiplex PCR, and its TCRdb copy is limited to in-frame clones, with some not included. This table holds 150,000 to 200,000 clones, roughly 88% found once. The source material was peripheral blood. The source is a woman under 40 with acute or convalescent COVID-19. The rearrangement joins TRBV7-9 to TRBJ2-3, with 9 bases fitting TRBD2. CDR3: CASSRVAGENTDTQYF. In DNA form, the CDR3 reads TGTGCCAGCAGCCGAGTAGCGGGAGAAAACACAGATACGCAGTATTTT.